The 6 T cell receptor beta chains below were found in one sample sequenced in a study of blood T cell repertoires in COVID-19. Profiled with immunoSEQ multiplex PCR; TCRdb holds only in-frame clones, not every one. Of over 250,000 clones detected, about 86% appear once; the ten largest clones hold around 4.1%. Sequencing was carried out using PBMCs or T cells enriched from blood (not recorded which). These receptors all stem from a man aged 25-45 years with acute COVID-19.

This clone has just one count. The gene calls are TRBV11-1 and TRBJ2-5; weak D call: TRBD1 (5 bases). Trimming left V 6 bases short and J 4 bases short, with 18 bases between. This CDR3 has 15 amino acids. Germline V gene sequence: CDR1 SGHAT, CDR2 FQDESV (reference sequence). For the CDR3, the DNA is TGTGCCAGCAGTCCTCGCGACAGAGGTAGAGAGACCCAGTACTTC. It translates to CASSPRDRGRETQYF.

The rearrangement joins TRBV5-4 to TRBJ1-1, with 8 bases aligning to TRBD1. V shed 7 bases, J shed 4 bases, and the junction held 9 bases outside the gene matches. Per germline, CDR1 SGHNT and CDR2 YYREEE (reference sequence). This CDR3 comprises 14 residues. The CDR3 protein is CASRQQGAGTEAFF. CDR3 bases: TGTGCCAGCCGTCAGCAGGGGGCGGGCACTGAAGCTTTCTTT.

This clone was recorded once. V gene TRBV21-1 combines with J gene TRBJ2-7; TRBD1 reflects the table's D call only, with no check against the DNA. TRBV21-1 is described as a pseudogene. This CDR3 has 17 residues. Written as DNA, the CDR3 is TGTGCCAGCAGCAAAGACGCGGGACAGGGATTATCCTACGAGCAGTACGTC. Amino acid sequence: CASSKDAGQGLSYEQYV.

This chain uses TRBV25-1 with TRBJ1-1; no definite D call. The CDR3 runs to 13 residues. Trimming removed 2 bases at V and 0 bases at J, with 4 bases between. Germline V gene sequence: CDR1 MGHDK, CDR2 SYGVNS. In nucleotides, the CDR3 is TGTGCCAGCAGTGAACGGGTGAACACTGAAGCTTTCTTT. Its protein is CASSERVNTEAFF.

The chain recombines TRBV2 with TRBJ2-1; 9 nucleotides align to TRBD1. CDR3 length: 14 amino acids. Trimming cost V 7 bases and J 9 bases; bases outside gene matches: 10. CDR1 SNHLY and CDR2 FYNNEI come from the germline V gene. The CDR3 loop is CASTRGDRGGEQFF. The CDR3 nucleotides read TGTGCCAGCACCCGAGGAGACAGGGGGGGTGAGCAGTTCTTC.

The genes are TRBV6-5 and TRBJ1-6; tentatively, D is TRBD1 (6 bases). The V and J ends lost 4 bases and 7 bases respectively, with 17 bases between them. The CDR3 length is 16 residues. Germline V gives CDR1 MNHEY, CDR2 SVGAGI. CDR3 coding DNA: TGTGCCAGCAGTTCCCTGGGGGGAGGGGGGAATTCACCCCTCCACTTT. This sequence encodes CASSSLGGGGNSPLHF.